The T cell receptor beta chain under discussion was sequenced for a study of blood T cell repertoires in COVID-19. At the level of the study: Samples of COVID-19 (acute and convalescent) were obtained from the United States, Italy and Spain. From T cells, B-cell-depleted T cells, or PBMCs came the material, which was cDNA or gDNA.

The CDR3 is 14 residues long. With 6 bases clipped from V and 2 bases from J, the junction kept 6 bases outside the gene matches. The germline CDR1 and CDR2 sequences are SGHTA and FQGTGA. Original processing notes: Amplification with reference gene primers provided the estimates of nucleated cell counts. TCRdb keeps only in-frame clones here, not all; method: immunoSEQ multiplex PCR. V, J and clone size are those of that table, while D and trimming were read from the DNA. The sample has roughly 20,000 clones; roughly 86% are singletons. Material for sequencing was peripheral blood. The clonotype was recovered from a human donor in a cohort sampled during active COVID-19. V usage is TRBV7-3 and J usage is TRBJ2-7, with 8 bases fitting TRBD2. The CDR3 DNA follows: TGTGCCAGCAGTCGGGGGGGGATCCCCTACGAGCAGTACTTC. Its protein is CASSRGGIPYEQYF.